The sequence of this T cell receptor beta chain was determined in a study of radiotherapy plus CTLA-4 blockade in lung cancer. Study details: Disease control was seen in 30% to 35% of patients, objective responses in more than 15%.

For this clone: What it binds is unknown.

Sequencing used immunoSEQ multiplex PCR; TCRdb keeps in-frame clones, though not all of them. This table holds roughly 69,000 clones, around 69% found once. The CDR3 spans 15 residues. Germline-derived CDR1 and CDR2 are MDHEN and SYDVKM. The ends were cut back, 6 bases at V and 2 bases at J, with 14 bases in the middle. Enrolled patients, whose metastatic non-small-cell lung cancer was chemo-refractory, received focal radiation plus CTLA-4 blockade with ipilimumab. The study's findings and limits: There was expansion of tumor-derived TCR clones in blood after radiotherapy plus ipilimumab. Early blood T cell clone dynamics reportedly forecast response best, with interferon-beta.

J is TRBJ1-3 and V is TRBV28; D call uncertain. Sequencing was performed on peripheral blood, taken from a patient treated with radiotherapy plus ipilimumab. This TCR came from a human donor with non-small cell lung cancer whose response to radiotherapy plus ipilimumab could not be evaluated. Some clones in this sample may be carry-over from other donors' samples. The CDR3 DNA sequence: TGTGCCAGCAGCGGGAGCGCCCGTGCTGGAAACACCATATATTTT. Amino acids: CASSGSARAGNTIYF.